This entry features one T cell receptor (beta chain) sequence. The antigen is not known. This entry belongs to a study of T cell responses to AZD1222 COVID-19 vaccine. Study-level background: Investigators merged groups given second doses at roughly 4 or roughly 12 weeks.

Study-level points and caveats: Among vaccine-associated CD4 TCRs, coverage spanned spike, with dominance at 160-218 and 743-854.

Measured with immunoSEQ multiplex PCR; TCRdb has only the in-frame clones, and not every one. The sample carries 90,000 to 120,000 clones, around 90% recorded once. V lost 2 bases, J lost 3 bases, and 13 bases lay in between. Germline CDR1 reads MGHRA; CDR2 reads YSYEKL. The CDR3 has 15 residues. The chain combines TRBV4-1 with TRBJ1-2; a possible D gene is TRBD1 (5 bases). Sequences were derived from peripheral blood, sampled on day 0 of AZD1222 vaccination. The TCR was taken from an adult in good health. Here the CDR3 reads CASSQNADIYYGYTF. As DNA, the CDR3 is TGCGCCAGCAGCCAAAACGCGGACATCTACTATGGCTACACCTTC.